A selection of T cell receptor beta chains follows, all from one sample in a study of blood T cells in healthy people across ages. TCRdb recomputed calls from the 5' RACE reads with MiXCR, one row per CDR3 protein. The sample records about 1.8 million distinct CDR3 sequences, about 49% being singletons. Sequencing input: blood. These receptors were obtained from a woman between 35 and 50 years old in good health. Each CDR3 is given with its conserved first and last residue. Each record gives: D gene, V gene, clone size, J gene, CDR3 DNA, CDR3 protein. A D gene is named only where the DNA matches it firmly. Clone size is not always given. Where it is, it says once, few, many or a class for expanded clones.

>TRBD1|TRBV15|few|TRBJ2-5
TGTGCCACCAGCAGTAGCAGGGGGCATGCTCTTGGGTTCTTAGGGACCCAGTACTTC
CATSSSRGHALGFLGTQYF
>.|TRBV28|.|TRBJ2-1
TGTGCCAGCAGTGGACACCGGTCCCCCGGTCAATACAATGAGCAGTTCTTC
CASSGHRSPGQYNEQFF
>TRBD2|TRBV7-2|few|TRBJ2-1
TGTGCCAGCAGCTTAGGGGTAGCGGGGTTCTTC
CASSLGVAGFF
>.|TRBV29-1|.|TRBJ2-5
TGCAGCGTTGTAAGGTCCCCGGGGGAGACCCAGTACTTC
CSVVRSPGETQYF
>.|TRBV7-9|.|TRBJ2-3
TGTGCCAGCAGCTCGCCAGACTATCCACACACAGATACGCAGTATTTT
CASSSPDYPHTDTQYF
>TRBD1|TRBV10-3|.|TRBJ1-2
TGTGCCATCAGTGTCGCCCCGGACAGGGTCGACGGCTACACCTTC
CAISVAPDRVDGYTF
>.|TRBV4-3|.|TRBJ2-1
TGCGCCAGCAGCCAAGAAGGTGGGCTAGCCGCCTACAATGAGCAGTTCTTC
CASSQEGGLAAYNEQFF
>.|TRBV21-1|.|TRBJ2-7
TGTGCCAGCAGCAAAGTGGCGGACGAAACCTACGAGCAGTACTTC
CASSKVADETYEQYF
>TRBD1|TRBV20-1|once|TRBJ2-7
TGCAGTGCTTCCCGAGGACAGGGGAGCTCCTACGAGCAGTACTTC
CSASRGQGSSYEQYF
>.|TRBV7-9|few|TRBJ2-5
TGTGCCAGCGGACAACAAGGCATACGGGGGAAGACCCAGTACTTC
CASGQQGIRGKTQYF
>.|TRBV12-3/TRBV12-4|.|TRBJ1-2
TGTGCCAGCACTTTCAACGCCGGACAGTTATTCGGTGGCTACACCTTC
CASTFNAGQLFGGYTF